This T cell receptor beta chain comes out of a study of blood T cells in healthy people across ages. Each donor was a healthy Caucasian individual from Russia, aged roughly 6 to 100. Losses at the gene ends were 6 bases for V and 3 bases for J; bases not matched to a gene: 6. Germline V gene sequence: CDR1 MNHEY, CDR2 SMNVEV (reference sequence). The CDR3 extends over 14 amino acids. Primers used in a second PCR of about 7 to 11 cycles were a sample-barcoded 5' primer and a J-beta primer mix. TCRdb called the 5' RACE reads again in MiXCR, with one record for every CDR3 protein. The sample yields about 1.6 million distinct CDR3 sequences, about 32% seen once.

Sequencing was done on a sample of blood. This TCR was recovered from a woman aged 25 to 39 in good health. The chain employs TRBV27 and TRBJ2-7, with 9 bases aligning to TRBD1. The CDR3 reads CASRKSGQGYEQYF. Written as DNA, the CDR3 is TGTGCCAGCAGGAAATCGGGACAGGGCTACGAGCAGTACTTC.